Described below is a single T cell receptor beta chain sequence and its context. This sample was taken from a study of shared clonotypes between healthy human individuals. Clones were read by immunoSEQ multiplex PCR, and TCRdb kept only the in-frame ones, dropping some. The sample lists 2 million to 2.5 million clones, nearly 97% seen once, with over 0.1% in the top ten. Caucasian adults residing in Nashville, Tennessee made up all the donors. Sequenced input: naive CD4+ T cells sorted from blood. Subset of the sample: CD45RA+ positively selected. The TCR originated in a young man in good health.

This CDR3 is CASSYPNRENYGYTF. CDR3 DNA sequence: TGTGCCAGCAGTTACCCGAACAGGGAAAACTATGGCTACACCTTC. The J gene is TRBJ1-2, the V gene TRBV6-6; D may be TRBD1 (6 bases). Trimming pared 2 bases from V and 2 bases from J, leaving 12 bases between. Germline CDR1 reads MNHNY; CDR2 reads SVGAGI (reference sequence). CDR3 length equals 15 residues.